This TCR beta chain is drawn from a study of blood T cell repertoires in COVID-19. Whole-study context: Italy, Spain and the United States were the sources of the convalescent and acute COVID-19 samples.

Sequenced by immunoSEQ multiplex PCR; TCRdb stores in-frame clones only, minus some. The sample has some 120,000 clones, around 83% seen once. Sequencing input: peripheral blood. This TCR was recovered from a middle-aged man with acute or convalescent COVID-19.

The CDR3 bases are TGTGCCAGCAGTTACGATAGGGGGCAAGTGGAGACCCAGTACTTC. It specifies CASSYDRGQVETQYF. The chain joins TRBV6-5 to TRBJ2-5; 7 bases match TRBD1. The germline CDR1 and CDR2 sequences are MNHEY and SVGAGI. V lost 2 bases and J lost 5; bases outside the gene matches: 8. The CDR3 loop spans 15 amino acids.